The clone carrying this T cell receptor beta chain was observed a handful of times. Its antigen is unknown. These data originate in a study of cytomegalovirus exposure and HLA in healthy donors. Findings and limits, study-wide: Some TCR beta chains (about 170 of them) were listed as cytomegalovirus-associated. It was assumed in the presence/absence analyses that sequencing depth was roughly uniform across donors.

The CDR3 is made up of 16 amino acids. Germline trimming cut 0 bases from V and 5 bases from J; bases unmatched to any gene: 8. Germline CDR1 and CDR2: SGHRS and YFSETQ. The PCR was carried out with 60 Vbeta primers and 13 Jbeta primers. Using immunoSEQ multiplex PCR, the repertoire was profiled, and TCRdb retains in-frame clones only, with some absent. The sample has over 100,000 clones; about 64% are singletons. At sampling all donors were nominally healthy, likely with unrecorded immune exposures. The sample taken for sequencing was PBMCs. The gene calls are TRBV5-1 and TRBJ2-1, with 7 nucleotides matching TRBD2. The clonotype originates from a woman aged 35 to 49 in good health and CMV-seronegative. The CDR3 DNA follows: TGCGCCAGCAGCTTGGATTGGGGGGGGATCGACAATGAGCAGTTCTTC. Its translation: CASSLDWGGIDNEQFF.